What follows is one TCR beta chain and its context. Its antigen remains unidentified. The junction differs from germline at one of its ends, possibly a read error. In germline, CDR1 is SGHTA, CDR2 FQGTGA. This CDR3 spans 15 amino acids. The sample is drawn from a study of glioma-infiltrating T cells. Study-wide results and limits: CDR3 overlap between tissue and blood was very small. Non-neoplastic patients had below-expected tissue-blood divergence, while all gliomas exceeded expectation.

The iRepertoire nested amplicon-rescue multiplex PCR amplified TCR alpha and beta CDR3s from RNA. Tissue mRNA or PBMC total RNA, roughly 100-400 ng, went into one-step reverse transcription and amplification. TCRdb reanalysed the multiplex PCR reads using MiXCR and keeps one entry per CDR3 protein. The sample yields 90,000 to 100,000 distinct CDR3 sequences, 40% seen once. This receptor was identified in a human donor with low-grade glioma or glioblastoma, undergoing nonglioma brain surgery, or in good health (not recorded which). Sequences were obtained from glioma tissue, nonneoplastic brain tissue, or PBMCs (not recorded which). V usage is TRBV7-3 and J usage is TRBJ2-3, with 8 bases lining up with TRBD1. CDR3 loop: CAGSETGVSTDTQYF. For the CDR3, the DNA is TGTGCCGGCAGCGAGACAGGGGTCAGCACGGATACGCAGTATTTT. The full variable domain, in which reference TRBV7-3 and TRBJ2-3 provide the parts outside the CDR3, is GAGVSQTPSNKVTEKGKYVELRCDPISGHTALYWYRQSLGQGPEFLIYFQGTGAADDSGLPNDRFFAVRPEGSVSTLKIQRTERGDSAVYLCAGSETGVSTDTQYFGPGTRLTVL.